The entry that follows covers one TCR beta chain sequence. Antigen specificity is unknown. This CDR3 comprises 16 residues. V was pared by 1 base and J by 7 bases, with 8 bases of the junction left unmatched. Germline V lookup: CDR1 LNHDA, CDR2 SQIVND (reference sequence). The data belong to a study of cytomegalovirus exposure and HLA in healthy donors. Broader study findings: Earlier analysis looked at TCR beta V segments, and most were productive about 87% or about 30% of the time.

The PCR was carried out with 60 Vbeta primers and 13 Jbeta primers. The assay was immunoSEQ multiplex PCR, and TCRdb's table has in-frame clones only and misses some. The sample has 150,000 to 200,000 clones, about 78% seen once. This chain joins TRBV19 and TRBJ2-3; 10 bases match TRBD2. Material: PBMCs. The receptor comes from a woman aged 45-60 years in good health and CMV-seropositive. The CDR3 nucleotides are TGTGCCAGTAGTATAGTAGGGCTAGCGGGGGTTAATACGCAGTATTTT. This encodes CASSIVGLAGVNTQYF. Full variable domain (rest looked up from reference TRBV19 and TRBJ2-3): DGGITQSPKYLFRKEGQNVTLSCEQNLNHDAMYWYRQDPGQGLRLIYYSQIVNDFQKGDIAEGYSVSREKKESFPLTVTSAQKNPTAFYLCASSIVGLAGVNTQYFGPGTRLTVL.